This T cell receptor beta chain emerged from a study of cytomegalovirus exposure and HLA in healthy donors (dated 2017 in TCRdb). About the full investigation: The 666 repertoires of the first cohort and the roughly 120 validation repertoires were produced on the same platform, according to a later analysis. The study was designed to test whether signatures of past pathogen exposure could be identified by cataloging public T cell receptors. High-throughput TCR immunosequencing, statistical association of individual TCRs with disease status, and machine learning were combined to predict cytomegalovirus infection status. In addition to the first cohort of about 650 subjects, a separate validation cohort of 130 or so different subjects was used.

What the authors observed across the whole study: A total of about 150 TCR beta chains were listed by the study as associated with cytomegalovirus. Of the cluster scores, roughly 93% were above 0 in a later analysis, which found that TCRs clustered in the first cohort also tended to co-occur in the 120 validation repertoires. The authors suggested that the approach could potentially be generalized to other disease states and immunological phenotypes. The validation cohort had no HLA typing available for a later analysis, so co-occurrence within that cohort was assessed over all 130 or so repertoires. The classifier was reported to diagnose cytomegalovirus status with high specificity and sensitivity in both the original cohort and the validation cohort. In vitro tests confirmed that three of the cytomegalovirus-associated TCR beta chains recognize cytomegalovirus antigens. Most TCR sequences were observed very rarely across donors, whereas some public TCRs were present in many individuals.

Trimming takes 5 bases from V and 5 bases from J, and the germline ends sit 15 bases apart. From cysteine to phenylalanine, the CDR3 is 15 amino acids long. The DNA shown is the 45-base CDR3, in frame from base 1. CDR1 and CDR2 were assigned from the germline V gene as MGHRA and YSYEKL. To note about this clone: No cognate antigen has been identified for it. No base qualities exist here, and no much larger clone lies one base off it.

Donors formed part of the validation cohort, which comprised 120 subjects and was distinct from the first cohort of 666 subjects. Library preparation was by the immunoSEQ multiplex PCR assay. In the original analysis: A statistical classification framework was built for diagnosing cytomegalovirus status from the catalog of TCR beta chain sequences. The table comes from immuneACCESS by way of TCRdb, which keeps in-frame sequences with V and J called. Part of the clones is missing from these tables; in studies checked, under half for an unresolved V gene and the rest for unknown reasons. V and J calls and clone size are those listed in that table; D and trimming were worked out from the DNA. A total of some 260,000 clones appear in this sample, less than 90% of them only once. Clones ranked in the top ten supply 12% of the sample.

The material sequenced was PBMCs. The source is a young man in good health and CMV-seropositive. The V and J genes are TRBV4-1 and TRBJ2-2, with no D gene named confidently. The sequenced DNA is TGCGCCAGCAGCGGCAGGACCGGGCGAACCGGGGAGCTGTTTTTT. This gives the protein CASSGRTGRTGELFF.